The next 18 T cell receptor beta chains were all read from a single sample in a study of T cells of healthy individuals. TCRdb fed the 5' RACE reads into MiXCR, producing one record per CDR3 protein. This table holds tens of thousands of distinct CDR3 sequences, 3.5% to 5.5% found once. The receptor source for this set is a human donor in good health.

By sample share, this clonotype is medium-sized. The DNA for the CDR3 is TGTGCCAGCAGTCTGCTAGCGGGAGGGCCTAGGGGGGAGCAGTTCTTC. Amino acid sequence: CASSLLAGGPRGEQFF. The rearrangement uses TRBV12-3 or TRBV12-4 and TRBJ2-1; 12 bases are shared with TRBD2. This CDR3 is 16 amino acids long. Unmatched junction bases numbered 12, after V lost 5 bases and J lost 10 bases.

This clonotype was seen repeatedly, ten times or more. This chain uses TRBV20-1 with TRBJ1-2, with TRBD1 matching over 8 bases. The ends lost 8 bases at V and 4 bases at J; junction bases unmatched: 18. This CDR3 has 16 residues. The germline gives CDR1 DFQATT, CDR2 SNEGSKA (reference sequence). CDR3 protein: CSPNGSDRVFRYGYTF. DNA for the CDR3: TGCAGTCCCAACGGGTCGGACAGGGTTTTTCGCTATGGCTACACCTTC.

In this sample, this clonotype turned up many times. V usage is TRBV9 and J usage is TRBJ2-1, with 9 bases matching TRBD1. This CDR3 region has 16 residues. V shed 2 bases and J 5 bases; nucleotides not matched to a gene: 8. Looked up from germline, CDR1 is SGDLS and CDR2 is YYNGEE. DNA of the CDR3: TGTGCCAGCAGCGTCTCCCGGGACAGGGAGGACAATGAGCAGTTCTTC. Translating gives CASSVSRDREDNEQFF.

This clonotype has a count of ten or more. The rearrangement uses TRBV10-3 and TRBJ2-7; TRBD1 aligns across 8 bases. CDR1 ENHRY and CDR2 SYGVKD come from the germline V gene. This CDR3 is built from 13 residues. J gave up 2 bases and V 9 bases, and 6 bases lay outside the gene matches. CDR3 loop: CAISEQGAYEQYF. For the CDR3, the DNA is TGTGCCATTAGCGAACAGGGGGCCTACGAGCAGTACTTC.

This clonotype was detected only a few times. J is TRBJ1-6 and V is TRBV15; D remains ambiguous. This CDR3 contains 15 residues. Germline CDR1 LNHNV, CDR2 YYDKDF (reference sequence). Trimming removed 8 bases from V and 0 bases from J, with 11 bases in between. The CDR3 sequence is CATGKRSSYNSPLHF. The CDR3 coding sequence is TGTGCCACCGGTAAAAGGAGCTCCTATAATTCACCCCTCCACTTT.

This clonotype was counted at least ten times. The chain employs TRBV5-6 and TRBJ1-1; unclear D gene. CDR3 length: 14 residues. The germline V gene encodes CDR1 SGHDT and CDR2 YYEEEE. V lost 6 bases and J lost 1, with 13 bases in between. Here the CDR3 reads CASKGEGWNTEAFF. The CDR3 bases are TGTGCCAGCAAGGGAGAAGGATGGAACACTGAAGCTTTCTTT.

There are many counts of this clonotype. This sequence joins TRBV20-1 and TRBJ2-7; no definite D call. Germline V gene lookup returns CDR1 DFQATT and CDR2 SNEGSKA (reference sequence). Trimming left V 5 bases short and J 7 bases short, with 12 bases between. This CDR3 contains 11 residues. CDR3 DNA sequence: TGCAGTGCTCCTGAGATAAAGGAGCAGTACTTC. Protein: CSAPEIKEQYF.

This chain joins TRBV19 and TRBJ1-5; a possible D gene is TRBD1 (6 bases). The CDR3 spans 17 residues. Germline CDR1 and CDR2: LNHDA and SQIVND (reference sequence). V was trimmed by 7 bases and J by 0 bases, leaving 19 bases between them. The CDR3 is CASIGRVTGISNQPQHF. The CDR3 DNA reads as TGTGCCAGTATCGGCCGGGTAACAGGGATTAGCAATCAGCCCCAGCATTTT.

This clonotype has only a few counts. The CDR3 reads CASSATSIVNEQYF. The CDR3 DNA is TGTGCCAGCAGCGCCACTAGTATTGTGAACGAGCAGTACTTC. The chain couples TRBV9 to TRBJ2-7, with a possible D match to TRBD2 (5 bases). The germline V gene has CDR1 SGDLS and CDR2 YYNGEE. Trimming cost V 3 bases and J 5 bases, with 15 bases left between them. The CDR3 totals 14 residues.

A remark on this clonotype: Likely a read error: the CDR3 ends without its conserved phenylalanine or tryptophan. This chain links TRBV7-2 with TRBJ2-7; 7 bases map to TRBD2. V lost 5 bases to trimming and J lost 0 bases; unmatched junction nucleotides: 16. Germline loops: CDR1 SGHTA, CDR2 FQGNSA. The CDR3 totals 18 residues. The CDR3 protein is CASSLTPSGLRYSYEQYL. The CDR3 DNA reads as TGTGCCAGCAGCCTGACTCCTAGCGGTCTGCGTTACTCCTACGAGCAGTACTTG.

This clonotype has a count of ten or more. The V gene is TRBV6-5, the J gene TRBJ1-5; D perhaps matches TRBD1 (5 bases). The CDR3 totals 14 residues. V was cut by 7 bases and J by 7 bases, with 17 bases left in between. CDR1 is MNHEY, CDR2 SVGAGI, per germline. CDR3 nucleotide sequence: TGTGCCAGCAAAAGAGGGCAGGGTATACAGCCCCAGCATTTT. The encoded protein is CASKRGQGIQPQHF.

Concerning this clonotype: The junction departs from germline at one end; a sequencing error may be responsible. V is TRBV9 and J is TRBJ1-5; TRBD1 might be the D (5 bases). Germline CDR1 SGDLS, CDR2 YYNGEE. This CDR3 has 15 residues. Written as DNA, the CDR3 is TGTGCCTCGTGGGGCCTTTCAAGGGGCAATCAGCCCCAGAATTTT. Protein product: CASWGLSRGNQPQNF.

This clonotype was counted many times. CDR3 region: CASSVGDRDDEQYF. DNA for the CDR3: TGTGCCAGCAGCGTAGGGGACAGGGATGACGAGCAGTACTTC. The chain is built from TRBV9 and TRBJ2-7; 9 bases align to TRBD1. Trimming took 0 bases from V and 5 from J; bases not matched to a gene: 3. In germline, CDR1 is SGDLS, CDR2 YYNGEE. The CDR3 contains 14 residues.

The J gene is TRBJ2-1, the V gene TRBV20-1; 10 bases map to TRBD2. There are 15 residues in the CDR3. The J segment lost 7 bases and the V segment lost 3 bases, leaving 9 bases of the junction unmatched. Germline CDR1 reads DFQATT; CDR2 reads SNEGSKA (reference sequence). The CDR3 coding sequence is TGCAGTGCTAGTAGGCCTAGCGGGAGATTAAATGAGCAGTTCTTC. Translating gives CSASRPSGRLNEQFF.

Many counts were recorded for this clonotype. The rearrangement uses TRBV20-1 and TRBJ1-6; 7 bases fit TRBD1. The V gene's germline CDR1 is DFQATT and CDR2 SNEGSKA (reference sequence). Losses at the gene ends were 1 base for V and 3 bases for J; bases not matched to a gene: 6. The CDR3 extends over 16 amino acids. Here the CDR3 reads CSARVARDSYNSPLHF. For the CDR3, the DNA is TGCAGTGCTAGAGTTGCACGGGACAGCTATAATTCACCCCTCCACTTT.

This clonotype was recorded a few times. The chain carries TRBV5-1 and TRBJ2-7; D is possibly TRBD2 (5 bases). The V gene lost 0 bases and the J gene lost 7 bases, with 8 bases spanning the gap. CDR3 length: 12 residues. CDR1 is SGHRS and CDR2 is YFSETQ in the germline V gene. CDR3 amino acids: CASSLGGKEQYF. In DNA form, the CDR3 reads TGCGCCAGCAGCTTGGGAGGGAAGGAGCAGTACTTC.

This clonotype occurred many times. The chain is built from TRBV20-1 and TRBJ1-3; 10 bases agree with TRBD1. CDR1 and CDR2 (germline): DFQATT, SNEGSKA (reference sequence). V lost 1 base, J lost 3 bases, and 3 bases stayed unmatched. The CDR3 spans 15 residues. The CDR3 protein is CSARADRGLGNTIYF. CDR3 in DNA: TGCAGTGCTAGAGCCGACAGGGGGCTTGGAAACACCATATATTTT.

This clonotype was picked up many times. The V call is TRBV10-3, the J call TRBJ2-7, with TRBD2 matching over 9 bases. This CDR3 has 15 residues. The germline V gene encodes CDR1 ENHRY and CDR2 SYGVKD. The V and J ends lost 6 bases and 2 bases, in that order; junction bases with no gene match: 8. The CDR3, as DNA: TGTGCCATCAGAGCGGGAGGAAGTATGGCCTACGAGCAGTACTTC. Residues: CAIRAGGSMAYEQYF.